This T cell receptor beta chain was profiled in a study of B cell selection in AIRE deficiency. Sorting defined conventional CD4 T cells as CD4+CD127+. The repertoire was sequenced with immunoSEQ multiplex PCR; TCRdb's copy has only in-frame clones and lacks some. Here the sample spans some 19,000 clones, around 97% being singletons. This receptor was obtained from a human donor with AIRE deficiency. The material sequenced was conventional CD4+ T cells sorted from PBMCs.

The CDR3 DNA is TGTGCCAGCAGCATACGCGGGGGGGCTTACAATGAGCAGTTCTTC. It codes for CASSIRGGAYNEQFF. The chain carries TRBV7-9 and TRBJ2-1; TRBD2 matches 9 bases. Germline lookup yields CDR1 SEHNR and CDR2 FQNEAQ (reference sequence). The junction had 6 bases not matched to a gene; V was cut back by 5 bases and J by 4 bases. This CDR3 has 15 residues.